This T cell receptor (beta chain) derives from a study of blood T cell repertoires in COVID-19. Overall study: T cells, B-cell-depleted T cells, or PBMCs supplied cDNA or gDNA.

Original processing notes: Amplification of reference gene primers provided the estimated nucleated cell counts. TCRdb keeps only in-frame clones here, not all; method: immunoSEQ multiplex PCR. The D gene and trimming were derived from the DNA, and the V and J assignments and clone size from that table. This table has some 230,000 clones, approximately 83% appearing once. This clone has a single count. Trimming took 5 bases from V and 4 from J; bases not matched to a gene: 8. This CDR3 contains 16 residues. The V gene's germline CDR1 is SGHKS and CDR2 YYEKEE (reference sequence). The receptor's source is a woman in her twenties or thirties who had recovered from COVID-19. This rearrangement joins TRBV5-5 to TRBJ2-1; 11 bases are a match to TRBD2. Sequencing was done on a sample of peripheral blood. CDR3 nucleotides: TGTGCCAGCAGGTTAGGGACTAGCGGATTATACAATGAGCAGTTCTTC. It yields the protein CASRLGTSGLYNEQFF.